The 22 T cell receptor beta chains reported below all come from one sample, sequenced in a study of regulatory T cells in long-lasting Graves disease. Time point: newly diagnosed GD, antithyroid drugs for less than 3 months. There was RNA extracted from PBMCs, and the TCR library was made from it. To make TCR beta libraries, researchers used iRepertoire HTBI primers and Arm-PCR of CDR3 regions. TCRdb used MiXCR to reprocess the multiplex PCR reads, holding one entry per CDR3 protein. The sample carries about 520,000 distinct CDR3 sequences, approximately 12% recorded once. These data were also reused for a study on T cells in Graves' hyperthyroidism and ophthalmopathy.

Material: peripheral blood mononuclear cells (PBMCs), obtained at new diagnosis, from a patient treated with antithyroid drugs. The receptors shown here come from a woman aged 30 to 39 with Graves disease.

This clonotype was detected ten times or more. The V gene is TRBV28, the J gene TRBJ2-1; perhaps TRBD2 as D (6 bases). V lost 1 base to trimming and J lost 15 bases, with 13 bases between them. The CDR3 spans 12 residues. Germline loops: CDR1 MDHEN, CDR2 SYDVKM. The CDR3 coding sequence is TGTGCCAGCAGTTTATACCGGGACTTTCTGTTCTTC. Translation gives CASSLYRDFLFF.

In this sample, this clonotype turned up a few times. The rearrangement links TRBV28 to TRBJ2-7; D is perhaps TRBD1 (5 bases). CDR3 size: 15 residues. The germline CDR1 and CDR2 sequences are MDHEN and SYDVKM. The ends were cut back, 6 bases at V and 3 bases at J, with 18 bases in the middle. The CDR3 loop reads CASRTPEQASYEQYF. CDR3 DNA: TGTGCCAGCAGGACCCCGGAACAGGCCAGCTACGAGCAGTACTTC. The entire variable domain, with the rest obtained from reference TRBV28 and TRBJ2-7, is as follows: DVKVTQSSRYLVKRTGEKVFLECVQDMDHENMFWYRQDPGLGLRLIYFSYDVKMKEKGDIPEGYSVSREKKERFSLILESASTNQTSMYLCASRTPEQASYEQYFGPGTRLTVT.

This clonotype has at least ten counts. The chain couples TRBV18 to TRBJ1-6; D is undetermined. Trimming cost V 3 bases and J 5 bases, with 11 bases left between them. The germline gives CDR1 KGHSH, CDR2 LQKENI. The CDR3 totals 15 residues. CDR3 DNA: TGTGCCAGCTCACCCGGACGGGAGAATAATTCACCCCTCCACTTT. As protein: CASSPGRENNSPLHF. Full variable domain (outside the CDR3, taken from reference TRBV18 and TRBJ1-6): NAGVMQNPRHLVRRRGQEARLRCSPMKGHSHVYWYRQLPEEGLKFMVYLQKENIIDESGMPKERFSAEFPKEGPSILRIQQVVRGDSAAYFCASSPGRENNSPLHFGNGTRLTVT.

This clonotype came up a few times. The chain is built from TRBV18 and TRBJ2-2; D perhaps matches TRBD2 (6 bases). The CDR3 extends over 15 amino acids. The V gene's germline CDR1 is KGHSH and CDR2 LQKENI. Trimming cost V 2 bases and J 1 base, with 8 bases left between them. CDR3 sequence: CASSPVGLNTGELFF. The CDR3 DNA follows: TGTGCCAGCTCACCAGTGGGACTGAACACCGGGGAGCTGTTTTTT.

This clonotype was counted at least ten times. CDR3 protein: CASSTSSGTLYNEQFF. In DNA form, the CDR3 reads TGTGCCAGTAGCACCTCTAGCGGGACTCTGTACAATGAGCAGTTCTTC. The chain uses TRBV19 and TRBJ2-1; TRBD2 matches 9 bases. Germline CDR1 and CDR2: LNHDA and SQIVND (reference sequence). CDR3 length equals 16 residues. The junction had 10 bases not matched to a gene; V was cut back by 6 bases and J by 4 bases.

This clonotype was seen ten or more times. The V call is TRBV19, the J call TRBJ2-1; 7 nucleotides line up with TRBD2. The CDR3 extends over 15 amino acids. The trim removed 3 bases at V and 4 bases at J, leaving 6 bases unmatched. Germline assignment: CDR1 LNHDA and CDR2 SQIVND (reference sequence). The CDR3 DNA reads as TGTGCCAGTAGTATCGTCCTAGCGGTTTACAATGAGCAGTTCTTC. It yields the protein CASSIVLAVYNEQFF.

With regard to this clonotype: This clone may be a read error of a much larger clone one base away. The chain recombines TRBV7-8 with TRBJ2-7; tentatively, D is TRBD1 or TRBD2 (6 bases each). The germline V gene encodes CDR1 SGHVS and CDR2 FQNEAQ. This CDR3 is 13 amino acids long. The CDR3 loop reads CASSSTGADDQYF. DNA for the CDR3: TGTGCCAGCAGCTCAACGGGGGCGGACGATCAGTACTTC.

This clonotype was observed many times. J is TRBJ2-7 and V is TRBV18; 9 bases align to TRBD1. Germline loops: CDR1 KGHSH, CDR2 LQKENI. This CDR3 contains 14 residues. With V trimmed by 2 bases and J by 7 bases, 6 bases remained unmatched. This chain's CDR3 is CASSPGTGSSEQYF. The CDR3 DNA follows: TGTGCCAGCTCACCAGGGACAGGGTCCTCGGAGCAGTACTTC.

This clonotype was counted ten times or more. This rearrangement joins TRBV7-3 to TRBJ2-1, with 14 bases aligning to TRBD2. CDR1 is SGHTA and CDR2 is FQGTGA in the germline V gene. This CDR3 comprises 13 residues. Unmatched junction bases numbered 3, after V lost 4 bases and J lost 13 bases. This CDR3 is CASSSGLAGAQFF. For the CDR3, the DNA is TGTGCCAGCAGCTCGGGACTAGCGGGAGCTCAGTTCTTC.

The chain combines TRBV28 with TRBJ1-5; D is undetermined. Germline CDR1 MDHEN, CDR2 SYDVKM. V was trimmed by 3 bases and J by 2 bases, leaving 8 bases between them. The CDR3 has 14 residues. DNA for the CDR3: TGTGCCAGCAGTTTTAGGATTGGCAATCAGCCCCAGCATTTT. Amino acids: CASSFRIGNQPQHF.

The chain's CDR3 is CASSQAGVRSPLHF. For the CDR3, the DNA is TGCGCCAGCAGTCAAGCGGGGGTGCGTTCACCCCTCCACTTT. The rearrangement joins TRBV5-1 to TRBJ1-6; a possible D gene is TRBD1 (5 bases). Trimming shortened V by 5 bases and J by 9 bases, and 15 bases separated the two germline ends. From germline, CDR1 is SGHRS and CDR2 YFSETQ. This CDR3 spans 14 amino acids.

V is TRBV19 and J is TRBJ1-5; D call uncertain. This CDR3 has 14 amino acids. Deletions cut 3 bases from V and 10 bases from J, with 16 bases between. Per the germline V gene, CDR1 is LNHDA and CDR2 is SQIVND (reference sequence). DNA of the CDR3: TGTGCCAGTAGTATTACAGCCGGTGTTTATCCCCAGCATTTT. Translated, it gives CASSITAGVYPQHF.

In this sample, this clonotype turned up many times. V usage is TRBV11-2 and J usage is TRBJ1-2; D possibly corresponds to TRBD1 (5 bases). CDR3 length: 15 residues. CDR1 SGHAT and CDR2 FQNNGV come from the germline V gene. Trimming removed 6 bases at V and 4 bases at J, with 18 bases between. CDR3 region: CASSSYKRDAYGYTF. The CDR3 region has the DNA TGTGCCAGCAGTTCCTACAAAAGGGACGCCTATGGCTACACCTTC.

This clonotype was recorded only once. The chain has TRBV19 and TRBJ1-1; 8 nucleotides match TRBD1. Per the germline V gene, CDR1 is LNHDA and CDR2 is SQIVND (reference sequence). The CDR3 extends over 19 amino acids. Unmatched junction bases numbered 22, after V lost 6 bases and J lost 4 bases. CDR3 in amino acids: CASRYSRRGQAARFTEAFF. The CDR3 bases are TGTGCCAGTAGATATTCTCGGCGGGGACAGGCGGCCCGGTTCACTGAAGCTTTCTTT.

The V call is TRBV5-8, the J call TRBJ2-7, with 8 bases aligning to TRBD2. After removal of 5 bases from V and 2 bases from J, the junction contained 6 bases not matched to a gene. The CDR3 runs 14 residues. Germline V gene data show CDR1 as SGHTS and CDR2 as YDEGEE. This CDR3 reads CASRRSGRPYEQYF. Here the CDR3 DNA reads TGTGCCAGCAGACGAAGCGGGAGACCCTACGAGCAGTACTTC.

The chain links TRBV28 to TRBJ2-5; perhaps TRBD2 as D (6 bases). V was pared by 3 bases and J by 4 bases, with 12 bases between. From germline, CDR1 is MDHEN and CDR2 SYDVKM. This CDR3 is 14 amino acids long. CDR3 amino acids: CASSFPRGSETQYF. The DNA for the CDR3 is TGTGCCAGCAGTTTTCCCCGGGGGTCAGAGACCCAGTACTTC.

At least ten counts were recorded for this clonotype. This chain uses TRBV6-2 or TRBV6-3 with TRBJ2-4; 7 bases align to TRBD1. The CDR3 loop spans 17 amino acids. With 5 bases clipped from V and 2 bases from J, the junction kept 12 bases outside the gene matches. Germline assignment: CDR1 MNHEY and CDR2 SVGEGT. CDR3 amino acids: CASSPRDSRGPKNIQYF. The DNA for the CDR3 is TGTGCCAGCAGTCCCCGGGACAGCCGTGGGCCCAAAAACATTCAGTACTTC.

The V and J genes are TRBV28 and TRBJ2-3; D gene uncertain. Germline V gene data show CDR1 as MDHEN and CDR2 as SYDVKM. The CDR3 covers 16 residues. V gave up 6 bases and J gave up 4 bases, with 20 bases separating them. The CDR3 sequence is CASSAQIRDGPDTQYF. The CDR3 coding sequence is TGTGCCAGCAGCGCCCAGATAAGGGATGGGCCAGATACGCAGTATTTT. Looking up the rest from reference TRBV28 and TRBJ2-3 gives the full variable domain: DVKVTQSSRYLVKRTGEKVFLECVQDMDHENMFWYRQDPGLGLRLIYFSYDVKMKEKGDIPEGYSVSREKKERFSLILESASTNQTSMYLCASSAQIRDGPDTQYFGPGTRLTVL.

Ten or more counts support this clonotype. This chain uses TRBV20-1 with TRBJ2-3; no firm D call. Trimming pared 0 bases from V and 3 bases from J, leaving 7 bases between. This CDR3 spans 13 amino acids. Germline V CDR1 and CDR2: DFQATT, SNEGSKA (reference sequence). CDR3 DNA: TGCAGTGCTAGAGAGCCCCAGACAGATACGCAGTATTTT. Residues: CSAREPQTDTQYF.

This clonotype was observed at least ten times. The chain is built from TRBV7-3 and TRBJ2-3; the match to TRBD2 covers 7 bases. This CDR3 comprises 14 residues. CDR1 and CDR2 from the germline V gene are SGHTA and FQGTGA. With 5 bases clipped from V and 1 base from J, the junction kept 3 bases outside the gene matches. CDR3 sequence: CASSTGRGTDTQYF. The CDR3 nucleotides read TGTGCCAGCAGCACGGGGAGGGGCACAGATACGCAGTATTTT.

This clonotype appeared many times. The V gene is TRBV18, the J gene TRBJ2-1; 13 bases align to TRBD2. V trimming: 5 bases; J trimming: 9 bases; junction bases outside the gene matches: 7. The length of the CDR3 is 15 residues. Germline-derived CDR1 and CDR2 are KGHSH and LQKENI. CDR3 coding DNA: TGTGCCAGCTCATATGGGACTAGCGGGATAGGTGAGCAGTTCTTC. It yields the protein CASSYGTSGIGEQFF.

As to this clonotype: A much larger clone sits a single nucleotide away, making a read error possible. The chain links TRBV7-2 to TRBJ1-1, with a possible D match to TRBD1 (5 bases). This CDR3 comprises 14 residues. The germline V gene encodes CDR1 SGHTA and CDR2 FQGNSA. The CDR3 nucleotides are TGTGTCAGCATGGGGGGGAGAACGAACACTGAAGCTTTCTTT. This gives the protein CVSMGGRTNTEAFF.